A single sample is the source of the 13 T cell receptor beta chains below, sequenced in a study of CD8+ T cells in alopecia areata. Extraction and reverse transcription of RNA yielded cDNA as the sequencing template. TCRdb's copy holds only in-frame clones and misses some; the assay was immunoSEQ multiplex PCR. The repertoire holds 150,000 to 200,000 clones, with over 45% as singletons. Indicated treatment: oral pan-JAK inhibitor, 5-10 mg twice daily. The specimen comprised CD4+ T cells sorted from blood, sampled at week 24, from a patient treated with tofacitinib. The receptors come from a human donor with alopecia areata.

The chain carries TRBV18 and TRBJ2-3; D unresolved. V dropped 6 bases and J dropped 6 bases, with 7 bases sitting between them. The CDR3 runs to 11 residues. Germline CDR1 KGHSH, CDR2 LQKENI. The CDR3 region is CASSLVDTQYF. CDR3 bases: TGTGCCAGCTCCCTGGTCGATACGCAGTATTTT.

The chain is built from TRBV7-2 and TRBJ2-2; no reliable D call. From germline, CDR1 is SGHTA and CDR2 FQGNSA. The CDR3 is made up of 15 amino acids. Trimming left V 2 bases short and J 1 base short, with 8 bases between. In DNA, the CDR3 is TGTGCCAGCAGCTTATCACGGTTGAACACCGGGGAGCTGTTTTTT. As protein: CASSLSRLNTGELFF.

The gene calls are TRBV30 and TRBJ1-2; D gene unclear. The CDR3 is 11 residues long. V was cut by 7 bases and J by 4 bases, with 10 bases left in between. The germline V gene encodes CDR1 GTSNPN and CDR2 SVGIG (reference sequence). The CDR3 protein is CALQRLYGYTF. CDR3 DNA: TGTGCCTTGCAGAGACTCTATGGCTACACCTTC.

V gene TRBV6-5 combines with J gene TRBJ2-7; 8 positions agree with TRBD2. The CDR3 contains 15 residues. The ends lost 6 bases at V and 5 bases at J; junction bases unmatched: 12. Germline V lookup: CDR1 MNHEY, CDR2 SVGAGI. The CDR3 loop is CASSPGLAYRNEQYF. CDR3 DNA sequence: TGTGCCAGCAGCCCTGGACTAGCCTATCGCAACGAGCAGTACTTC.

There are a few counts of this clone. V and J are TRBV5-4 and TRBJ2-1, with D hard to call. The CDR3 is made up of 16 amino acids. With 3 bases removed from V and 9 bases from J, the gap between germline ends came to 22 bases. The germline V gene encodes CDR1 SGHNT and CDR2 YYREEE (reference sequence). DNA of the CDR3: TGTGCCAGCAGCTCCGCCGGCCTACAAATGTTTAGTGAGCAGTTCTTC. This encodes CASSSAGLQMFSEQFF.

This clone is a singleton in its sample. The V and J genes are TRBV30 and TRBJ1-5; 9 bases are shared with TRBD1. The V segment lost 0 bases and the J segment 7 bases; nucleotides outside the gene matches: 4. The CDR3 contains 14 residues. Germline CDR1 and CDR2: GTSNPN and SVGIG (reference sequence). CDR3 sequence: CAWSVTGGEQPQHF. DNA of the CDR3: TGTGCCTGGAGTGTCACAGGGGGCGAGCAGCCCCAGCATTTT.

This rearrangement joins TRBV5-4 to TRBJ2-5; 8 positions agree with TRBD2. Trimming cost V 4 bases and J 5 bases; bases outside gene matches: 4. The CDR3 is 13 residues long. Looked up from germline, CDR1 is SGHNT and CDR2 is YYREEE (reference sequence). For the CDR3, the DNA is TGTGCCAGCAGCCAGGGACTAGAGGAGACCCAGTACTTC. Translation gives CASSQGLEETQYF.

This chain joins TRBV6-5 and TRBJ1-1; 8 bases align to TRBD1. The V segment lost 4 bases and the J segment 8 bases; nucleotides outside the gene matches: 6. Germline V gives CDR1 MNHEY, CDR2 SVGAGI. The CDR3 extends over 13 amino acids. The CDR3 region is CASSSGQGQEAFF. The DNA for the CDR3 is TGTGCCAGCAGTTCCGGACAGGGCCAAGAAGCTTTCTTT.

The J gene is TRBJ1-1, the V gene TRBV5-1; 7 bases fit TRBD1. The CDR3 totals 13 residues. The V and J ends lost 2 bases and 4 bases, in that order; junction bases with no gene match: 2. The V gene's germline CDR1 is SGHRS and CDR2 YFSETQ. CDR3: CASSLRDSTEAFF. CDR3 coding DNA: TGCGCCAGCAGCTTAAGGGACAGCACTGAAGCTTTCTTT.

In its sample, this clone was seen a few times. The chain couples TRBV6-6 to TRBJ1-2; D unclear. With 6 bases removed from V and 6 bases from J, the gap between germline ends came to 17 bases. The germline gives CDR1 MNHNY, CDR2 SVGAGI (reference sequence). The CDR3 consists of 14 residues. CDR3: CASSFPGISDGYTF. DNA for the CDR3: TGTGCCAGCAGCTTCCCGGGGATTTCCGATGGCTACACCTTC.

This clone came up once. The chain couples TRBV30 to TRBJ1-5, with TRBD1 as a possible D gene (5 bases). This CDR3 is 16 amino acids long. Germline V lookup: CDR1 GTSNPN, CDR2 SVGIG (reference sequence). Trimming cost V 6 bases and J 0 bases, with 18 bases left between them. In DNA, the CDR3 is TGTGCCTGCAGACCCGGGGGAGGGAATAGCAATCAGCCCCAGCATTTT. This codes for CACRPGGGNSNQPQHF.

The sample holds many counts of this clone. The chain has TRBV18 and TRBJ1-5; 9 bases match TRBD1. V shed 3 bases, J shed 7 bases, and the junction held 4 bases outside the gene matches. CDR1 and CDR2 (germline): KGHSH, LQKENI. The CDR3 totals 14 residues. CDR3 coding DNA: TGTGCCAGCTCACCGGGACAGGGTATCCAGCCCCAGCATTTT. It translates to CASSPGQGIQPQHF.

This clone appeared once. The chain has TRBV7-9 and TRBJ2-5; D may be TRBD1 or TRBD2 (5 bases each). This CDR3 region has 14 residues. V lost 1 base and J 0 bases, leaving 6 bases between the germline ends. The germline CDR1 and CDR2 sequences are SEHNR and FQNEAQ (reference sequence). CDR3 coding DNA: TGTGCCAGCAGCTTAGTGGGGGACCAAGAGACCCAGTACTTC. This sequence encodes CASSLVGDQETQYF.